The 20 T cell receptor beta chains given below trace back to one sample, sequenced in a study of shared clonotypes between healthy human individuals. Libraries were prepared by immunoSEQ multiplex PCR; TCRdb keeps only in-frame clonotypes and omits some of them. The repertoire has some 1 million clones, 65% to 75% of them found once; the top ten carry approximately 1.5%. The sample comprised memory CD4+ T cells sorted from blood. Subset: CD45RA-negative fraction. These TCRs come from a man in his late teens or twenties in good health.

The J gene is TRBJ2-3, the V gene TRBV7-9; D assignment may be TRBD1 or TRBD2 (5 bases each). The V and J ends lost 11 bases and 6 bases respectively, with 24 bases between them. The CDR3 covers 15 residues. Germline CDR1 is SEHNR and CDR2 is FQNEAQ (reference sequence). The CDR3 region is CAGGTALSASDTQYF. CDR3 nucleotide sequence: TGTGCCGGGGGTACGGCACTCTCTGCCTCGGATACGCAGTATTTT.

The chain joins TRBV19 to TRBJ1-2; TRBD1 agrees at 9 bases. CDR1 is LNHDA and CDR2 is SQIVND in the germline V gene (reference sequence). Trimming removed 3 bases from V and 6 bases from J; junction bases left unmatched: 8. The CDR3 has 15 amino acids. The CDR3 loop reads CASSIDQDRGDGYTF. The DNA of the CDR3 is TGTGCCAGTAGTATCGACCAAGACAGGGGGGATGGCTACACCTTC. Drawing the rest from reference TRBV19 and TRBJ1-2, the complete variable domain is DGGITQSPKYLFRKEGQNVTLSCEQNLNHDAMYWYRQDPGQGLRLIYYSQIVNDFQKGDIAEGYSVSREKKESFPLTVTSAQKNPTAFYLCASSIDQDRGDGYTFGSGTRLTVV.

V and J are TRBV5-1 and TRBJ2-6, with TRBD2 matching over 12 bases. CDR3 length: 19 amino acids. The V gene's germline CDR1 is SGHRS and CDR2 YFSETQ. V shed 2 bases, J shed 0 bases, and the junction held 6 bases outside the gene matches. CDR3 sequence reads: CASSFLGLAGTSGANVLTF. CDR3 nucleotide sequence: TGCGCCAGCAGCTTTCTCGGACTAGCGGGGACCTCTGGGGCCAACGTCCTGACTTTC.

This clone occurred once. The CDR3 sequence is CASGRDRVGNQPQHF. CDR3 DNA: TGTGCCAGTGGTAGGGACAGGGTGGGCAATCAGCCCCAGCATTTT. The V and J genes are TRBV19 and TRBJ1-5; 9 bases agree with TRBD1. This CDR3 contains 15 residues. V shed 8 bases, J shed 2 bases, and the junction held 7 bases outside the gene matches. Germline-derived CDR1 and CDR2 are LNHDA and SQIVND (reference sequence).

J is TRBJ1-2 and V is TRBV14, with a possible D match to TRBD1 (6 bases). V was pared by 5 bases and J by 4 bases, with 17 bases between. There are 15 residues in the CDR3. Germline loops: CDR1 SGHDN, CDR2 FVKESK. CDR3: CASSAGDLPSYGYTF. Here the CDR3 DNA reads TGTGCCAGCAGCGCAGGGGATCTGCCCTCCTATGGCTACACCTTC.

The rearrangement links TRBV29-1 to TRBJ1-1; tentatively, D is TRBD1 (5 bases). Germline V lookup: CDR1 SQVTM, CDR2 ANQGSEA. There are 15 residues in the CDR3. The V end lost 2 bases, the J end lost 3 bases, and 16 bases lay between the germline ends. Here the CDR3 reads CSVELGRVEDTEAFF. The CDR3 nucleotides are TGCAGCGTTGAATTGGGCAGGGTCGAAGACACTGAAGCTTTCTTT.

V usage is TRBV5-3 and J usage is TRBJ2-7, with a weak D call TRBD1 (6 bases). TRBV5-3 is labeled an ORF, and its function is uncertain. Deletions cut 5 bases from V and 12 bases from J, with 12 bases between. This CDR3 contains 10 residues. The CDR3 sequence: CARRVVDRYF. CDR3 nucleotides: TGTGCCAGAAGAGTAGTGGACAGGTACTTC.

Only one count was recorded for this clone. CDR3 nucleotides: TGTGCCTGGGGCAGGTACGAGCAGTACTTC. Protein product: CAWGRYEQYF. The chain joins TRBV30 to TRBJ2-5, with D uncertain. The end of the DNA aligns better with TRBJ2-7, so the J call may be wrong. This CDR3 spans 10 amino acids. Per germline, CDR1 GTSNPN and CDR2 SVGIG (reference sequence).

The V gene is TRBV19, the J gene TRBJ2-2; TRBD2 aligns across 14 bases. Germline CDR1 reads LNHDA; CDR2 reads SQIVND (reference sequence). Germline trimming cut 5 bases from V and 5 bases from J; bases unmatched to any gene: 13. CDR3 length: 19 amino acids. The CDR3 DNA reads TGTGCCAGTAGTCCACGGACTAGCGGGGGGCCCTTAGGGACCGGGGAGCTGTTTTTT. Protein sequence: CASSPRTSGGPLGTGELFF.

J is TRBJ2-3 and V is TRBV9; D remains unclear. Trimming pared 2 bases from V and 6 bases from J, leaving 10 bases between. This CDR3 has 13 amino acids. CDR1 is SGDLS, CDR2 YYNGEE, per germline. The CDR3 region has the DNA TGTGCCAGCAGCGTCCTCCCTTCTGATACGCAGTATTTT. Residues: CASSVLPSDTQYF.

This clone has just one count. The genes are TRBV1 and TRBJ2-1; TRBD2 reflects the table's D call only, with no check against the DNA. TRBV1 is described as a pseudogene. The CDR3 consists of 15 residues. The CDR3 nucleotides read TGCACCAGCAGCCGGATTGTCGGGAAAAACAATGAGCAGTTCTTC. Protein product: CTSSRIVGKNNEQFF.

The J gene is TRBJ2-5, the V gene TRBV25-1; 7 bases are a match to TRBD1. This CDR3 is 11 amino acids long. Per the germline V gene, CDR1 is MGHDK and CDR2 is SYGVNS. J was trimmed by 9 bases and V by 4 bases; bases with no gene match: 2. The CDR3 protein is CASSAGGSQYF. CDR3 nucleotide sequence: TGTGCCAGCAGTGCAGGGGGTTCCCAGTACTTC.

In its sample, this clone was seen once. This chain joins TRBV9 and TRBJ2-3; D perhaps matches TRBD1 (5 bases). Germline V CDR1 and CDR2: SGDLS, YYNGEE. Deletions cut 4 bases from V and 1 base from J, with 16 bases between. CDR3 length: 16 amino acids. The CDR3 DNA reads TGTGCCAGCAGCCCTCAGACCAGGGCTGGCACAGATACGCAGTATTTT. Translated, it gives CASSPQTRAGTDTQYF.

This sequence joins TRBV14 and TRBJ2-3, with 13 bases matching TRBD2. This CDR3 contains 16 residues. The V gene's germline CDR1 is SGHDN and CDR2 FVKESK. Trimming cost V 3 bases and J 2 bases; bases outside gene matches: 2. CDR3 amino acids: CASSQGTSGATDTQYF. CDR3 DNA sequence: TGTGCCAGCAGCCAGGGGACTAGCGGGGCCACAGATACGCAGTATTTT.

This clone appeared a few times. The V gene is TRBV7-9, the J gene TRBJ2-4; unclear D gene. Germline loops: CDR1 SEHNR, CDR2 FQNEAQ (reference sequence). The CDR3 is 17 residues long. Deletions cut 3 bases from V and 2 bases from J, with 17 bases between. The CDR3 region has the DNA TGTGCCAGCAGCTTCTTCCTTCTAGGGATAACCAAAAACATTCAGTACTTC. Protein sequence: CASSFFLLGITKNIQYF.

This clone has at least ten counts. The rearrangement joins TRBV7-6 to TRBJ2-1, with 8 nucleotides matching TRBD2. The CDR3 sequence is 17 residues long. Unmatched junction bases numbered 5, after V lost 1 base and J lost 0 bases. From germline, CDR1 is SGHVS and CDR2 FNYEAQ. CDR3 nucleotides: TGTGCCAGCAGCTTAGATAGTGGACTAGCCTCCTACAATGAGCAGTTCTTC. It encodes CASSLDSGLASYNEQFF.

The table lists this clone with a few counts. The V call is TRBV5-4, the J call TRBJ2-7, with 7 bases fitting TRBD2. V was clipped by 1 base and J by 3 bases; unmatched bases: 7. The CDR3 extends over 15 amino acids. From germline, CDR1 is SGHNT and CDR2 YYREEE (reference sequence). DNA of the CDR3: TGTGCCAGCAGCTTGCAGGGAGGGATAAACTACGAGCAGTACTTC. It translates to CASSLQGGINYEQYF.

About this clone: An end of the junction differs from the germline gene, which may be a read error. The rearrangement uses TRBV7-2 and TRBJ2-5; 9 bases are shared with TRBD2. The tail of the sequence fits TRBJ2-7 better, so the J call may be wrong. CDR3 length: 14 amino acids. CDR1 and CDR2 from the germline V gene are SGHTA and FQGNSA. CDR3 region: CASSLAGLTYEQYF. The CDR3 nucleotides read TGTGCCAGCAGCCTAGCGGGGCTAACCTACGAGCAGTACTTC.

Only one count was recorded for this clone. The rearrangement links TRBV9 to TRBJ1-3; D is unresolved. Germline CDR1 SGDLS, CDR2 YYNGEE. There are 13 residues in the CDR3. V was shortened by 1 base and J by 3 bases, with 5 bases between the two germline ends. As DNA, the CDR3 is TGTGCCAGCAGCGTACAGGATGGAAACACCATATATTTT. Translation gives CASSVQDGNTIYF.

This clone was seen repeatedly, ten times or more. V usage is TRBV5-1 and J usage is TRBJ2-7; 7 nucleotides agree with TRBD2. After removal of 4 bases from V and 5 bases from J, the junction contained 6 bases not matched to a gene. The length of the CDR3 is 13 residues. Germline V gives CDR1 SGHRS, CDR2 YFSETQ. The CDR3 DNA sequence: TGCGCCAGCAGCACCGGGACTACCAACGAGCAGTACTTC. Its translation: CASSTGTTNEQYF.